A single sample is the source of the 21 T cell receptor beta chains below, sequenced in a study. Amplification of TRBV12-4/TRBJ1-2 clonotypes used adaptor-ligated barcode primers. Using its own MiXCR run on the multiplex PCR reads, TCRdb lists one record per CDR3 protein. The table records a few thousand distinct CDR3 sequences, less than 20% of them present only once. Cells sorted as Tregs were CD4+, CD25+ and CD127-/low. The sequenced sample was Tregs sorted from blood. The receptors here all came from a female donor with breast cancer.

This clonotype is deemed large (0.1 to 1%). The rearrangement uses TRBV12-3 or TRBV12-4 and TRBJ1-2; TRBD1 matches at 7 bases. CDR3 size: 15 residues. J was trimmed by 4 bases and V by 7 bases; bases with no gene match: 12. The CDR3 here is CASMTGRTGGYGYTF. DNA for the CDR3: TGTGCCAGCATGACCGGTCGGACAGGAGGCTATGGCTACACCTTC.

By its share, this clonotype is medium-sized. The rearrangement joins TRBV12-3 or TRBV12-4 to TRBJ1-2; D gene uncertain. Trimming pared 5 bases from V and 4 bases from J, leaving 11 bases between. CDR3 length: 13 amino acids. CDR3: CASSILLSYGYTF. CDR3 coding DNA: TGTGCCAGCAGTATACTCCTGAGCTATGGCTACACCTTC.

By proportion, this clonotype is large. This chain links TRBV12-3 or TRBV12-4 with TRBJ1-2; no definite D call. V dropped 6 bases and J dropped 0 bases, with 11 bases sitting between them. The CDR3 extends over 14 amino acids. The CDR3 loop is CASRDWPANYGYTF. The CDR3 DNA reads as TGTGCCAGCAGGGACTGGCCGGCTAACTATGGCTACACCTTC.

This clonotype rates as medium-sized. The rearrangement uses TRBV12-3 or TRBV12-4 and TRBJ1-2, with D tentatively TRBD1 (5 bases). The V and J ends lost 1 base and 8 bases respectively, with 8 bases between them. The CDR3 extends over 12 amino acids. As DNA, the CDR3 is TGTGCCAGCAGTTTAGACGGGGCGGGCTACACCTTC. Residues: CASSLDGAGYTF.

By sample fraction, this clonotype is medium-sized. The rearrangement uses TRBV12-3 or TRBV12-4 and TRBJ1-2; possibly TRBD1 for D (5 bases). This CDR3 is 14 amino acids long. V was pared by 4 bases and J by 8 bases, with 17 bases between. The CDR3 DNA follows: TGTGCCAGCAGTTCTGAGGGACGCGCGGAGGGCTACACCTTC. It yields the protein CASSSEGRAEGYTF.

By share of the sample, this clonotype is medium-sized. V usage is TRBV12-3 or TRBV12-4 and J usage is TRBJ1-2; D perhaps matches TRBD1 (6 bases). This CDR3 contains 13 residues. Trimming took off 6 bases at V and 4 bases at J, with 12 bases between the two ends. The CDR3 coding sequence is TGTGCCAGCAGCACAGGGAGTAGCTATGGCTACACCTTC. Translating it yields CASSTGSSYGYTF.

This clonotype was observed a handful of times. A read error is possible here, since a much larger clone lies one base away. The V and J genes are TRBV12-3 or TRBV12-4 and TRBJ1-2; D might be TRBD1 (6 bases). CDR3 length: 14 amino acids. In nucleotides, the CDR3 is TGTGCCAGCAGTTTAAAGACAGGAAACTATGGCTGCACCTTC. This sequence encodes CASSLKTGNYGCTF.

Of note for this clonotype: The CDR3 does not end in the conserved phenylalanine or tryptophan, so this is likely a read error. This chain uses TRBV12-3 or TRBV12-4 with TRBJ1-2; D might be TRBD1 (6 bases). The CDR3 runs to 13 residues. V was shortened by 11 bases and J by 7 bases, with 20 bases between the two germline ends. DNA for the CDR3: TGTGCCGGCAACCATTCAGGGGTCTCTGGCTACACCCTC. Translation gives CAGNHSGVSGYTL.

By its share, this clonotype is large (0.1 to 1%). The rearrangement links TRBV12-3 or TRBV12-4 to TRBJ1-2, with TRBD1 as a possible D gene (6 bases). Trimming removed 6 bases from V and 6 bases from J, with 17 bases in between. This CDR3 has 14 amino acids. The CDR3 region has the DNA TGTGCCAGCAGGCACCCGGGACATACTGATGGCTACACCTTC. This translates into CASRHPGHTDGYTF.

This clonotype has more than one count but fewer than ten. This may be a read error, as it is one base from a much larger clone. V gene TRBV12-3 or TRBV12-4 combines with J gene TRBJ1-2, with D hard to call. Trimming stripped 3 bases from V and 8 bases from J, with 13 bases between. The CDR3 is 13 amino acids. This chain's CDR3 is CASSLAGGNGYTF. Written as DNA, the CDR3 is TGTGCCAGCAGTTTGGCCGGCGGGAACGGCTACACCTTC.

This clonotype rates as medium-sized. The V gene is TRBV12-3 or TRBV12-4, the J gene TRBJ1-2, with D hard to call. Trimming cost V 3 bases and J 3 bases, with 11 bases left between them. CDR3 size: 14 residues. As DNA, the CDR3 is TGTGCCAGCAGTTTGGTAACGGCTGACTATGGCTACACCTTC. Translated: CASSLVTADYGYTF.

The chain carries TRBV12-3 or TRBV12-4 and TRBJ1-2; maybe TRBD1 (6 bases). The CDR3 extends over 14 amino acids. V lost 8 bases, J lost 5 bases, and 18 bases lay in between. The CDR3 here is CASGLEQGLYGYTF. CDR3 nucleotide sequence: TGTGCCAGCGGTCTTGAACAGGGACTATATGGCTACACCTTC.

This clonotype qualifies as medium-sized (0.01 to 0.1%). The genes are TRBV12-3 or TRBV12-4 and TRBJ1-2; no clear D. Trimming pared 1 base from V and 4 bases from J, leaving 4 bases between. This CDR3 is built from 12 residues. CDR3 in DNA: TGTGCCAGCAGTTTAGACAGCTATGGCTACACCTTC. Protein sequence: CASSLDSYGYTF.

By its share, this clonotype is medium-sized. The CDR3: CASSLDGLGGYTF. CDR3 sequence (DNA): TGTGCCAGCAGTTTAGACGGTTTGGGCGGCTACACCTTC. The chain carries TRBV12-3 or TRBV12-4 and TRBJ1-2; D not certain. The CDR3 runs to 13 residues. The V end was cut by 1 base, the J end by 8 bases, with 11 bases between.

On this clonotype: One end of the junction is discordant with germline, which a read error may explain. The chain uses TRBV12-3 or TRBV12-4 and TRBJ1-2; D is uncertain. The CDR3 length is 14 residues. Here the CDR3 DNA reads TGTGCCAGCAGGGACTGGCTGGCTTACTATAGCTACACCTTC. It encodes CASRDWLAYYSYTF.

By its share, this clonotype is medium-sized (0.01 to 0.1%). The chain joins TRBV12-3 or TRBV12-4 to TRBJ1-2; the match to TRBD1 covers 9 bases. V shed 8 bases and J 4 bases; nucleotides not matched to a gene: 8. This CDR3 has 14 amino acids. DNA for the CDR3: TGTGCCAGCGCCAGGGGACAGGGCAGCTATGGCTACACCTTC. It yields the protein CASARGQGSYGYTF.

This clonotype was detected many times. This chain links TRBV12-3 or TRBV12-4 with TRBJ1-2; D gene ambiguous. The CDR3 is 15 residues long. V was pared by 1 base and J by 0 bases, with 9 bases between. In DNA, the CDR3 is TGTGCCAGCAGTTTAGGAGGCGAAGCTAACTATGGCTACACCTTC. This translates into CASSLGGEANYGYTF.

The chain carries TRBV12-3 or TRBV12-4 and TRBJ1-2; TRBD1 is a possible D gene (5 bases). Trimming stripped 6 bases from V and 2 bases from J, with 10 bases between. The length of the CDR3 is 13 residues. CDR3 in amino acids: CASSPYRNYGYTF. CDR3 nucleotides: TGTGCCAGCAGCCCGTACAGGAACTATGGCTACACCTTC.

By sample fraction, this clonotype is medium-sized. The chain uses TRBV12-3 or TRBV12-4 and TRBJ1-2; possible D gene TRBD1, 5 bases. This CDR3 is built from 14 residues. Trimming stripped 5 bases from V and 8 bases from J, with 18 bases between. The CDR3 sequence: CASSIQGEFEGYTF. CDR3 bases: TGTGCCAGCAGTATTCAGGGAGAATTTGAAGGCTACACCTTC.

This clonotype is classed as medium-sized. The genes are TRBV12-3 or TRBV12-4 and TRBJ1-2; D gene ambiguous. The CDR3 sequence is 14 residues long. Trimming shortened V by 5 bases and J by 4 bases, and 14 bases separated the two germline ends. CDR3 DNA sequence: TGTGCCAGCAGTCTCTTAAGGCCGGGCTATGGCTACACCTTC. It yields the protein CASSLLRPGYGYTF.

This clonotype has just a few counts. The chain recombines TRBV12-3 or TRBV12-4 with TRBJ1-2; D is ambiguous. Trimming shortened V by 7 bases and J by 6 bases, and 24 bases separated the two germline ends. CDR3 length equals 16 residues. Here the CDR3 reads CASTLGAGVWVDGYTF. CDR3 in DNA: TGTGCCAGCACCCTCGGAGCGGGAGTATGGGTTGATGGCTACACCTTC.